A few counts support the clone carrying this TCR beta chain. Its antigen is currently unknown. The PCR ran on 60 Vbeta and 13 Jbeta primers. Profiling relied on immunoSEQ multiplex PCR, and the TCRdb table lists in-frame clones only, not all of them. The sample consists of 150,000 to 200,000 clones, roughly 77% of them appearing once. This sample stems from a study of cytomegalovirus exposure and HLA in healthy donors. Broader study findings: Testing in vitro showed a few CMV-associated chains specific for CMV antigens. Later work found that TCR association rates differed between HLA loci; DRB1 had the most and HLA-C the fewest.

This clonotype originated in a middle-aged woman in good health and CMV-seropositive. Sequences were obtained from PBMCs.

This CDR3 is CASSFPLAGGPDTQYF. As DNA, the CDR3 is TGTGCCAGCAGCTTTCCCCTAGCGGGAGGGCCGGATACGCAGTATTTT. This rearrangement joins TRBV11-1 to TRBJ2-3; the match to TRBD2 covers 12 bases. The V and J ends lost 3 bases and 6 bases, in that order; junction bases with no gene match: 7. The CDR3 is 16 residues long. From germline, CDR1 is SGHAT and CDR2 FQDESV (reference sequence).